This T cell receptor beta chain was recorded in a study of cytomegalovirus exposure and HLA in healthy donors. Primers included in the PCR were 60 Vbeta and 13 Jbeta primers. Method: immunoSEQ multiplex PCR; TCRdb's copy keeps in-frame clones and lacks some. This sample carries some 130,000 clones, about 82% of them seen once, and the ten largest clones take 4.8%. The CDR3 runs 12 residues. Looked up from germline, CDR1 is MNHNS and CDR2 is SASEGT. V lost 6 bases and J 5 bases, leaving 10 bases between the germline ends. The receptor comes from a man between 25 and 39 years old in good health. Sequencing used PBMCs. The J gene is TRBJ1-1, the V gene TRBV6-1; D is ambiguous. The CDR3: CASRLRKTEAFF. The CDR3 region has the DNA TGTGCCAGCAGGCTCAGGAAGACTGAAGCTTTCTTT.